This TCR beta chain was obtained from a study of shared clonotypes between healthy human individuals. Germline V gene sequence: CDR1 LNHDA, CDR2 SQIVND (reference sequence). The V and J ends lost 5 bases and 5 bases, in that order; junction bases with no gene match: 4. The CDR3 extends over 14 amino acids. Several immunoSEQ 96-well plates shared each subset's DNA, each plate a replicate. Clones were sequenced by immunoSEQ multiplex PCR, and TCRdb holds only the in-frame ones, with some missing. Among about 470,000 clones listed, about four fifths were seen once. The sequenced sample consisted of PBMCs. The receptor comes from a woman aged 40-49 years in good health. Some clones in this sample may be carry-over from other donors' samples. V and J are TRBV19 and TRBJ2-7; 12 nucleotides line up with TRBD2. CDR3 bases: TGTGCCAGTAGTCACGGACTAGCGGGAAACGAGCAGTACTTC. It translates to CASSHGLAGNEQYF.